This TCR beta chain was sequenced during a study of cytomegalovirus exposure and HLA in healthy donors. Study conclusions and caveats: An analysis that came later showed most CMV-associated TCR beta chains appearing HLA-restricted. The study had only CMV serostatus as immune exposure information.

The CDR3 contains 14 residues. Per germline, CDR1 GTSNPN and CDR2 SVGIG (reference sequence). The germline V and J ends were trimmed by 1 base and 6 bases, with 10 bases remaining between them. The PCR had 60 Vbeta and 13 Jbeta primers. The table came from immunoSEQ multiplex PCR; TCRdb's copy has only in-frame clones and leaves some out. The table includes about 150,000 clones, 73% detected once. Turning to this clone: Its antigen is currently unknown.

This TCR came from a woman younger than 35 in good health and CMV-seropositive. Sequenced input: PBMCs. The chain carries TRBV30 and TRBJ1-6; maybe TRBD1 (5 bases). The CDR3 here is CAWSEGLTNSPLHF. The CDR3 bases are TGTGCCTGGAGTGAGGGACTGACTAATTCACCCCTCCACTTT.